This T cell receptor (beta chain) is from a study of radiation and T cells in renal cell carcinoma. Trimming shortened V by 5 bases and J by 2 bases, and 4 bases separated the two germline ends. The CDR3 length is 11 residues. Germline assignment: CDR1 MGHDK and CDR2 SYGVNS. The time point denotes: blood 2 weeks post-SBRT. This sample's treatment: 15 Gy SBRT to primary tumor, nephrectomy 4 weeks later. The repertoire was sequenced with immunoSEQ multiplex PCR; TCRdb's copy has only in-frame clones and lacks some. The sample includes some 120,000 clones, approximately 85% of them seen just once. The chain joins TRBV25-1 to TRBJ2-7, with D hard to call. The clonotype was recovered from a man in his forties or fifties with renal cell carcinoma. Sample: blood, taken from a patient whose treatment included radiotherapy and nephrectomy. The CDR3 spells CASSQTYEQYF. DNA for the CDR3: TGTGCCAGCAGTCAAACCTACGAGCAGTACTTC.